A selection of T cell receptor beta chains follows, all from one sample in a study of T cells expressing NK-cell markers. TCRdb derives one entry per CDR3 protein from the 5' RACE reads, leaving out DNA. There are about 160,000 distinct CDR3 sequences in the sample, with 20% to 25% held by the top ten. The specimen was blood T cells: a sorted CD56 or NKG2C T cell subset, CD4+ or CD8+ T cells, or bulk PBMC T cells (not recorded which). Receptors were obtained from a man aged 18 to 69 in good health. CDR3s include the opening cysteine and the closing phenylalanine or tryptophan.

CASSWREAGAVDTQYF TRBV5-1 16 TRBJ2-3
CSARGDTGELFF TRBV20-1 12 TRBJ2-2
CASSPERGGGTDTQYF TRBV5-1 16 TRBJ2-3
CASSLDRGQRTEAFF TRBV28 15 TRBJ1-1
CASSSRFQAVRDTQYF TRBV7-9 16 TRBJ2-3
CASSLVGSYNEQFF TRBV5-1 14 TRBJ2-1
CASSLFRGAGTGELFF TRBV7-9 16 TRBJ2-2
CAGTLAAGELFF TRBV12-3/TRBV12-4 12 TRBJ2-2
CASSEGWGSYNSPLHF TRBV27 16 TRBJ1-6
CASTSSSVSSEAFF TRBV6-2/TRBV6-3 14 TRBJ1-1
CASSDGKSIQETQYF TRBV2 15 TRBJ2-5
CASSYNSDPQFPYEQYF TRBV7-2 17 TRBJ2-7
CASSPLVSGDTGELFF TRBV28 16 TRBJ2-2
CASSESHSNTGELFF TRBV6-4 15 TRBJ2-2
CASSQGSGGLSYNEQFF TRBV4-1 17 TRBJ2-1
CASRPYSNQPQHF TRBV6-6 13 TRBJ1-5
CASSFLSRQGGNEQFF TRBV12-3/TRBV12-4 16 TRBJ2-1
CASSFGPDSQETQYF TRBV12-3/TRBV12-4 15 TRBJ2-5
CASSDESSYNSPLHF TRBV2 15 TRBJ1-6
CASSWAGTGDIYGYTF TRBV5-1 16 TRBJ1-2
CASSLGLNPSHEQYF TRBV13 15 TRBJ2-7
CASSNENMNTEAFF TRBV7-9 14 TRBJ1-1
CASSLGRLSSSYNSPLHF TRBV7-8 18 TRBJ1-6
CASSYGGRSSYNEQFF TRBV6-5 16 TRBJ2-1
CASSLHPDSGNTIYF TRBV5-4 15 TRBJ1-3
CASSERYEVPYEQYF TRBV25-1 15 TRBJ2-7
CASKIRGTGNTIYF TRBV7-2 14 TRBJ1-3